The T cell receptor beta chain under discussion was sequenced for a study of neurological immune-mediated disorders. A single record per CDR3 protein comes from TCRdb applying MiXCR to the 5' RACE reads. This sample has some 49,000 distinct CDR3 sequences; 9% to 10% occur once, and the top ten carry approximately 1.5%. Time point described: longitudinal time-point 1 (baseline). It was blood bank volunteers in Maryland, USA who made up the healthy controls. This CDR3 contains 13 residues. Germline lookup yields CDR1 DFQATT and CDR2 SNEGSKA (reference sequence). V was trimmed by 3 bases and J by 0 bases, leaving 7 bases between them.

Sequenced material: PBMCs. The J gene is TRBJ2-3, the V gene TRBV20-1; D is ambiguous. The clonotype was recovered from a woman aged 40 to 50 in good health. The CDR3 protein is CSASVPSTDTQYF. The DNA of the CDR3 is TGCAGTGCTAGTGTTCCGAGCACAGATACGCAGTATTTT.